Following are 8 T cell receptor beta chains from one sample sequenced in a study of Ad26.COV2.S vaccination and SARS-CoV-2 variants. Noted treatment: 15 to 20 received Ad26.COV2.S at low or high dose, single or two shots; 5 received placebo; per-sample allocation not given. Each sample was drawn 63 days after the first injection (of vaccine or placebo). Using immunoSEQ multiplex PCR, the repertoire was profiled, and TCRdb retains in-frame clones only, with some absent. The profile shows hundreds of thousands of clones, approximately 90% of them singletons. The sample consisted of peripheral blood, taken in a trial of Ad26.COV2.S vaccine versus placebo. Every receptor here comes from a person between 18 and 65 years old who received the Ad26.COV2.S COVID-19 vaccine or a placebo.

The rearrangement joins TRBV29-1 to TRBJ2-7; possibly TRBD2 for D (5 bases). CDR3 length: 13 amino acids. Germline lookup yields CDR1 SQVTM and CDR2 ANQGSEA. V shed 8 bases and J shed 0 bases, with 14 bases lying between them. Here the CDR3 DNA reads TGCAGCATGTCGGACGGGATCTCCTACGAGCAGTACTTC. Translating it yields CSMSDGISYEQYF.

V and J are TRBV5-8 and TRBJ1-1; TRBD1 might be the D (5 bases). The CDR3 loop spans 13 amino acids. Per the germline V gene, CDR1 is SGHTS and CDR2 is YDEGEE. Trimming shortened V by 7 bases and J by 0 bases, and 10 bases separated the two germline ends. For the CDR3, the DNA is TGTGCCAGCCGGCGGGGCCTGAACACTGAAGCTTTCTTT. It encodes CASRRGLNTEAFF.

This rearrangement joins TRBV5-1 to TRBJ1-4, with 7 bases fitting TRBD1. This CDR3 has 15 amino acids. Germline lookup yields CDR1 SGHRS and CDR2 YFSETQ. The ends lost 4 bases at V and 7 bases at J; junction bases unmatched: 10. CDR3 sequence (DNA): TGCGCCAGCAGCCGGCGGACAGGACAAAGTGAAAAACTGTTTTTT. It encodes CASSRRTGQSEKLFF.

This chain uses TRBV10-3 with TRBJ2-1; 9 bases fit TRBD1. CDR3 length: 15 residues. Looked up from germline, CDR1 is ENHRY and CDR2 is SYGVKD. V was clipped by 3 bases and J by 6 bases; unmatched bases: 6. The CDR3: CAISDADRGVNEQFF. CDR3 nucleotides: TGTGCCATCAGTGATGCGGACAGGGGAGTCAATGAGCAGTTCTTC.

The genes are TRBV29-1 and TRBJ2-7; D gene uncertain. V lost 3 bases, J lost 4 bases, and 10 bases lay in between. There are 12 residues in the CDR3. Per the germline V gene, CDR1 is SQVTM and CDR2 is ANQGSEA. CDR3 sequence reads: CSVEVNGYEQYF. DNA for the CDR3: TGCAGCGTTGAGGTCAACGGGTACGAGCAGTACTTC.

This CDR3 reads CASSRGTTYEQYF. CDR3 DNA: TGCGCCAGCAGCAGAGGGACTACCTACGAGCAGTACTTC. The genes are TRBV5-1 and TRBJ2-7; 7 bases match TRBD2. The germline V gene encodes CDR1 SGHRS and CDR2 YFSETQ. The CDR3 consists of 13 residues. The junction had 3 bases not matched to a gene; V was cut back by 4 bases and J by 2 bases.

CDR3 sequence: CASSQAGAGTEAFF. CDR3 sequence (DNA): TGTGCCAGCAGCCAAGCAGGGGCGGGGACTGAAGCTTTCTTT. The V call is TRBV4-2, the J call TRBJ1-1; TRBD1 is a possible D gene (6 bases). The V end was cut by 1 base, the J end by 5 bases, with 11 bases between. Germline V gene lookup returns CDR1 LGHNA and CDR2 YNFKEQ. There are 14 residues in the CDR3.

This chain links TRBV6-4 with TRBJ2-2; TRBD1 agrees at 11 bases. Germline assignment: CDR1 MRHNA and CDR2 SNTAGT. CDR3 length: 17 amino acids. The junction had 5 bases not matched to a gene; V was cut back by 2 bases and J by 3 bases. The CDR3 sequence is CASSDTRTGGDTGELFF. In DNA form, the CDR3 reads TGTGCCAGCAGTGACACCCGGACAGGGGGCGACACCGGGGAGCTGTTTTTT.